Below are 24 T cell receptor beta chains sequenced from a single sample in a study of tumor-infiltrating lymphocytes in primary liver carcinoma. Unsorted whole blood served as the source of blood RNA, and germline DNA was extracted as well. With a constant-region primer, TCR beta cDNA was made from around 520 ng of total RNA. Investigators got TCR beta libraries out of three nested multiplex PCR rounds, done with slightly modified ARM-PCR. Forward primers for TRBV1-TRBV30 and a C-beta reverse primer served the first two PCR rounds, at 10 cycles each. A single record per CDR3 protein comes from TCRdb applying MiXCR to the multiplex PCR reads. The sample lists a few hundred thousand distinct CDR3 sequences, 58% occurring once. Sample: peripheral blood. Receptors were obtained from a woman in her twenties or thirties with primary liver carcinoma and hepatitis B virus infection.

The chain couples TRBV7-9 to TRBJ2-7, with 8 bases fitting TRBD1. Looked up from germline, CDR1 is SEHNR and CDR2 is FQNEAQ (reference sequence). The trim removed 5 bases at V and 2 bases at J, leaving 8 bases unmatched. The CDR3 runs to 15 residues. In nucleotides, the CDR3 is TGTGCCAGCAGCCAGCGCCGGGACAGGCCCTACGAGCAGTACTTC. This sequence encodes CASSQRRDRPYEQYF.

The chain combines TRBV6-6 with TRBJ2-5; 12 positions match TRBD2. Looked up from germline, CDR1 is MNHNY and CDR2 is SVGAGI (reference sequence). The CDR3 contains 18 residues. J was trimmed by 1 base and V by 0 bases; bases with no gene match: 6. The CDR3 bases are TGTGCCAGCAGTTACTCCACGACTAGCGGGAGTGTCCAAGAGACCCAGTACTTC. It is translated as CASSYSTTSGSVQETQYF.

The rearrangement joins TRBV28 to TRBJ1-2; possibly TRBD1 for D (5 bases). Trimming left V 4 bases short and J 5 bases short, with 17 bases between. The germline V gene has CDR1 MDHEN and CDR2 SYDVKM. The CDR3 spans 15 residues. In DNA, the CDR3 is TGTGCCAGCAGTTCACCGGTGGAGGGGAGGTATGGCTACACCTTC. Its translation is CASSSPVEGRYGYTF.

With regard to this clonotype: This is likely a read error, given that the CDR3 carries no conserved phenylalanine or tryptophan at its end. The gene calls are TRBV13 and TRBJ2-2; a weak D match, TRBD1 (5 bases). The CDR3 is 15 amino acids. Trimming stripped 10 bases from V and 5 bases from J, with 20 bases between. CDR1 and CDR2 from the germline V gene are PRHDT and FYEKMQ (reference sequence). This chain's CDR3 is CANTTGQGSTGELFL. The CDR3 DNA reads TGTGCCAACACCACCGGGCAGGGTAGTACCGGGGAGCTGTTTTTA.

The chain couples TRBV29-1 to TRBJ2-3; TRBD2 matches at 9 bases. Germline values: CDR1 SQVTM, CDR2 ANQGSEA. The CDR3 sequence is 15 residues long. J lost 3 bases, V lost 8 bases, and 12 bases had no gene match. CDR3 sequence reads: CSMGLRLAETDTQYF. The CDR3 DNA is TGCAGCATGGGACTCAGACTAGCGGAAACAGATACGCAGTATTTT.

Worth noting for this clonotype: This CDR3 fails to terminate in the conserved phenylalanine or tryptophan, so it likely reflects a read error. The chain couples TRBV12-3 or TRBV12-4 to TRBJ1-1, with a possible D match to TRBD1 (6 bases). V was cut by 6 bases and J by 4 bases, with 15 bases left in between. The CDR3 spans 14 residues. The CDR3 coding sequence is TGTGCCAGCAGCCCAGGGGCCACGAGCACTGAAGCTTTCTAT. Residues: CASSPGATSTEAFY.

As concerns this clonotype: Since the CDR3 does not end with the conserved phenylalanine or tryptophan, this likely comes from a read error. The chain recombines TRBV14 with TRBJ1-2; D remains ambiguous. V lost 4 bases, J lost 3 bases, and 12 bases lay in between. The germline V gene encodes CDR1 SGHDN and CDR2 FVKESK. The CDR3 covers 14 residues. CDR3 loop: CASSLIGRDYGYTI. The CDR3 DNA reads as TGTGCCAGCAGCCTAATCGGGCGTGACTATGGCTACACCATC.

The chain uses TRBV12-3 or TRBV12-4 and TRBJ1-3; D unresolved. Trimming removed 10 bases from V and 0 bases from J, with 13 bases in between. The CDR3 totals 14 residues. CDR3 bases: TGTGCCAACAGCAAACAGTACTCTGGAAACACCATATATTTT. This sequence encodes CANSKQYSGNTIYF.

Details on this clonotype: One end of the junction fails to match germline, which may point to a read error. This chain links TRBV6-5 with TRBJ1-2; the D is unclear. This CDR3 spans 15 amino acids. The V gene's germline CDR1 is MNHEY and CDR2 SVGAGI. The CDR3 loop reads CASSYGPPLGYGNTF. Here the CDR3 DNA reads TGTGCCAGCAGTTACGGTCCTCCTCTAGGCTATGGCAACACCTTC.

Concerning this clonotype: Being one base from a much bigger clone, this may be a read error. The rearrangement links TRBV4-2 to TRBJ2-5; a possible D gene is TRBD1 (5 bases). The ends were cut back, 3 bases at V and 2 bases at J, with 10 bases in the middle. The CDR3 is 14 amino acids. CDR1 is LGHNA and CDR2 is YNFKEQ in the germline V gene. For the CDR3, the DNA is TGTGCCAGCAGCCAGCCAGGGCTACAAGAGACCCAGTACTTC. It yields the protein CASSQPGLQETQYF.

About this clonotype: A much larger clone sits a single nucleotide away, making a read error possible. V gene TRBV4-1 combines with J gene TRBJ2-1; 9 positions agree with TRBD1. CDR1 and CDR2 from the germline V gene are MGHRA and YSYEKL. The CDR3 is 15 amino acids. CDR3 bases: TGCGCCAGCATCCAAGGGACAGGGATCCGCGATGAGCAGTTCTTC. The encoded protein is CASIQGTGIRDEQFF.

The chain couples TRBV10-3 to TRBJ2-1, with 11 bases that match TRBD2. Germline V gives CDR1 ENHRY, CDR2 SYGVKD. The CDR3 extends over 15 amino acids. V shed 6 bases and J 6 bases; nucleotides not matched to a gene: 7. CDR3 in amino acids: CAISLLAGGPNEQFF. CDR3 DNA sequence: TGTGCCATCAGCCTCCTAGCGGGAGGACCCAATGAGCAGTTCTTC.

The rearrangement links TRBV7-8 to TRBJ1-5; 12 bases match TRBD1. The CDR3 consists of 15 residues. Trimming took 7 bases from V and 7 from J; bases not matched to a gene: 8. Germline loops: CDR1 SGHVS, CDR2 FQNEAQ. The CDR3 DNA reads TGTGCCAGCACCATGACCGGGACAGGGGGCCAGCCCCAGCATTTT. This sequence encodes CASTMTGTGGQPQHF.

Note on this clonotype: A read error may produce the germline difference seen at one junction end. The chain has TRBV12-3 or TRBV12-4 and TRBJ2-1; tentatively, D is TRBD2 (5 bases). This CDR3 is built from 17 residues. The CDR3: CASSFIGLGSSYNEQLF. CDR3 sequence (DNA): TGTGCCAGCAGTTTTATAGGACTGGGAAGCTCCTACAATGAGCAGCTCTTC.

Comments on this clonotype: A much larger clone lies a single base off, so this may be a read error. This sequence joins TRBV29-1 and TRBJ2-7, with a possible D match to TRBD1 (5 bases). The germline V gene encodes CDR1 SQVTM and CDR2 ANQGSEA. The CDR3 sequence is 13 residues long. As DNA, the CDR3 is TGCAGCTTTTCATTGGGGCGCCTCTACGGGCAGTACTTC. It codes for CSFSLGRLYGQYF.

This rearrangement joins TRBV7-9 to TRBJ2-3, with D possibly being TRBD2 (6 bases). Germline CDR1 reads SEHNR; CDR2 reads FQNEAQ (reference sequence). The CDR3 contains 15 residues. The ends were cut back, 5 bases at V and 4 bases at J, with 16 bases in the middle. CDR3 coding DNA: TGTGCCAGCAGCCCCCCGGAACTAGCTCCAGATACGCAGTATTTT. Translating gives CASSPPELAPDTQYF.

This clonotype occurred a few times. The DNA of the CDR3 is TGTGCCAGCAGTCTACCTCGGAATGAGCAGTTCTTC. It is translated as CASSLPRNEQFF. The chain links TRBV6-2 or TRBV6-3 to TRBJ2-1, with D unclear. The CDR3 loop spans 12 amino acids. Germline V CDR1 and CDR2: MNHEY, SVGEGT. Trimming cost V 5 bases and J 7 bases, with 9 bases left between them.

This clonotype was found once. A much larger clone differs from this one at a single base, so this may be a read error. The chain carries TRBV4-2 and TRBJ2-2, with TRBD2 matching 8 bases. The CDR3 is 16 amino acids. Germline V gives CDR1 LGHNA, CDR2 YNFKEQ. CDR3 DNA: TGTGCCGGCAGCCAAGTTGCCAGCGGGAGTGGAGGGGAGCTGTTTTTT. Translation gives CAGSQVASGSGGELFF.

This clonotype was picked up one time. The J gene is TRBJ2-3, the V gene TRBV6-6; the D is unclear. Per germline, CDR1 MNHNY and CDR2 SVGAGI (reference sequence). The CDR3 loop spans 13 amino acids. V shed 2 bases and J shed 5 bases, with 8 bases lying between them. The CDR3 nucleotides are TGTGCCAGCAGTTACGGCGGCATAGATACGCAGTATTTT. Amino acid sequence: CASSYGGIDTQYF.

Details on this clonotype: A much larger clone differs by one base, so this may be a read error. This rearrangement joins TRBV6-6 to TRBJ2-2, with a tentative D call TRBD2 (6 bases). Deletions cut 8 bases from V and 5 bases from J, with 12 bases between. Germline V lookup: CDR1 MNHNY, CDR2 SVGAGI (reference sequence). The CDR3 is 13 residues long. The CDR3 sequence: CASCLASTGELFF. Here the CDR3 DNA reads TGTGCCAGCTGTCTAGCGTCTACCGGGGAGCTGTTTTTT.

V usage is TRBV12-3 or TRBV12-4 and J usage is TRBJ2-6; D is uncertain. The V end was cut by 4 bases, the J end by 19 bases, with 17 bases between. This CDR3 contains 12 residues. The CDR3 reads CASSSPAAGPTF. The CDR3 DNA sequence: TGTGCCAGCAGTTCACCGGCAGCCGGCCCTACTTTC.

Comments on this clonotype: This sequence may be a read error, since a much larger clone differs from it by one base. This chain connects TRBV6-6 to TRBJ2-7, with 10 bases aligning to TRBD1. V was clipped by 0 bases and J by 6 bases; unmatched bases: 8. The CDR3 length is 16 residues. Per the germline V gene, CDR1 is MNHNY and CDR2 is SVGAGI (reference sequence). This CDR3 is CASSYSLGQGFGEQYF. Written as DNA, the CDR3 is TGTGCCAGCAGTTACTCCCTGGGACAGGGGTTTGGCGAGCAGTACTTC.

The DNA of the CDR3 is TGTGCCAGCGGTCGCAACCGAGGAGCATATGAAAAACTGTTTTTT. Protein sequence: CASGRNRGAYEKLFF. The V and J genes are TRBV6-5 and TRBJ1-4; D is ambiguous. This CDR3 spans 15 amino acids. The V end lost 8 bases, the J end lost 6 bases, and 19 bases lay between the germline ends. Germline CDR1 MNHEY, CDR2 SVGAGI.

The genes are TRBV24-1 and TRBJ2-1, with 8 bases that match TRBD2. The CDR3 contains 14 residues. Unmatched junction bases numbered 13, after V lost 9 bases and J lost 10 bases. Germline V gives CDR1 KGHDR, CDR2 SFDVKD. In DNA form, the CDR3 reads TGTGCCACCTCCGAGCGGGGGTGGGGGGAAGAGCAGTTCTTC. Its translation: CATSERGWGEEQFF.